Below are 29 T cell receptor beta chains sequenced from a single sample in a study of human T cells and chemical hapten exposure. TCRdb reanalysed the 5' RACE reads using MiXCR and keeps one entry per CDR3 protein. The profile shows about 140,000 distinct CDR3 sequences, 3.5% to 5% of them singletons. Unseparated into fractions, whole blood served as the source from which total RNA was extracted. The source of these receptors is a female donor in good health.

This clonotype was seen repeatedly, ten times or more. The V and J genes are TRBV10-3 and TRBJ2-5; D not certain. The length of the CDR3 is 17 residues. CDR1 ENHRY and CDR2 SYGVKD come from the germline V gene. V was clipped by 4 bases and J by 1 base, with 19 bases between them. CDR3 DNA sequence: TGTGCCATCAGTGGTAGTTCGCCGGATCAATCCCAAGAGACCCAGTACTTC. Protein: CAISGSSPDQSQETQYF.

This clonotype was detected many times. The gene calls are TRBV9 and TRBJ1-1; TRBD1 is a possible D gene (5 bases). Germline V CDR1 and CDR2: SGDLS, YYNGEE. V dropped 3 bases and J dropped 5 bases, with 8 bases sitting between them. This CDR3 is 12 amino acids long. Here the CDR3 DNA reads TGTGCCAGCAGCGCCCAGGGAACTGAAGCTTTCTTT. This codes for CASSAQGTEAFF.

This clonotype was seen repeatedly, ten times or more. V and J are TRBV4-3 and TRBJ2-7; a weak D match, TRBD1 (6 bases). Germline CDR1 and CDR2: LGHNA and YSLEER. V was pared by 0 bases and J by 0 bases, with 12 bases between. CDR3 size: 16 residues. CDR3 in DNA: TGCGCCAGCAGCCAAGACGCCAGGGGTTACTCCTACGAGCAGTACTTC. It codes for CASSQDARGYSYEQYF.

This clonotype was detected ten times or more. J is TRBJ2-4 and V is TRBV12-3 or TRBV12-4, with TRBD1 identical over 11 bases. The CDR3 runs to 15 residues. Germline trimming cut 6 bases from V and 3 bases from J; bases unmatched to any gene: 4. CDR3 sequence: CASSPGQGVKNIQYF. DNA for the CDR3: TGTGCCAGCAGCCCGGGACAGGGGGTCAAAAACATTCAGTACTTC.

This clonotype came up many times. The chain carries TRBV7-8 and TRBJ2-3; unclear D gene. The V gene's germline CDR1 is SGHVS and CDR2 FQNEAQ. V lost 1 base and J 2 bases, leaving 10 bases between the germline ends. The CDR3 is 15 amino acids. The CDR3 DNA reads TGTGCCAGCAGCTTAGTTCGGCAGCCCACAGATACGCAGTATTTT. Translated: CASSLVRQPTDTQYF.

This clonotype was observed many times. V and J are TRBV27 and TRBJ1-5, with a tentative D call TRBD1 (6 bases). V shed 5 bases and J shed 5 bases, with 13 bases lying between them. This CDR3 contains 14 residues. Germline CDR1 reads MNHEY; CDR2 reads SMNVEV (reference sequence). The DNA for the CDR3 is TGTGCCAGCAGTCCCAGGGGTCCCTATCAGCCCCAGCATTTT. It encodes CASSPRGPYQPQHF.

CDR3 in DNA: TGTGCCAGCAGATTCACAGGGGGCTATAATTCACCCCTCCACTTT. Amino acids: CASRFTGGYNSPLHF. The V call is TRBV28, the J call TRBJ1-6; 8 bases align to TRBD1. V gave up 6 bases and J gave up 3 bases; unmatched junction bases: 4. This CDR3 has 15 amino acids. CDR1 is MDHEN and CDR2 is SYDVKM in the germline V gene.

This chain connects TRBV5-1 to TRBJ2-5; 8 bases align to TRBD2. Germline V CDR1 and CDR2: SGHRS, YFSETQ. This CDR3 has 15 amino acids. The trim removed 4 bases at V and 4 bases at J, leaving 9 bases unmatched. This chain's CDR3 is CASSSGLAVAETQYF. The CDR3 DNA reads TGCGCCAGCAGCAGTGGACTAGCTGTTGCAGAGACCCAGTACTTC.

This clonotype was counted many times. The chain has TRBV7-2 and TRBJ1-1, with 7 positions matching TRBD1. The CDR3 sequence is 15 residues long. After removal of 3 bases from V and 2 bases from J, the junction contained 6 bases not matched to a gene. CDR1 is SGHTA and CDR2 is FQGNSA in the germline V gene. The CDR3 bases are TGTGCCAGCAGCTTTAGATACAGGGGTAACACTGAAGCTTTCTTT. Its translation: CASSFRYRGNTEAFF.

At least ten counts were recorded for this clonotype. The chain employs TRBV9 and TRBJ2-7, with D possibly TRBD1 on 6 matching bases. V was pared by 4 bases and J by 0 bases, with 23 bases between. This CDR3 region has 18 residues. The germline V gene has CDR1 SGDLS and CDR2 YYNGEE. The CDR3 nucleotides read TGTGCCAGCAGCCTCCTCCCAACGGTTAGGGGGAGCTCCTACGAGCAGTACTTC. This codes for CASSLLPTVRGSSYEQYF. The entire variable domain, with the rest obtained from reference TRBV9 and TRBJ2-7, is as follows: DSGVTQTPKHLITATGQRVTLRCSPRSGDLSVYWYQQSLDQGLQFLIQYYNGEERAKGNILERFSAQQFPDLHSELNLSSLELGDSALYFCASSLLPTVRGSSYEQYFGPGTRLTVT.

This clonotype was counted ten times or more. V gene TRBV4-2 combines with J gene TRBJ2-2, with 12 bases that match TRBD2. The CDR3 runs to 18 residues. V lost 4 bases, J lost 4 bases, and 10 bases stayed unmatched. Germline V gene lookup returns CDR1 LGHNA and CDR2 YNFKEQ. CDR3 nucleotide sequence: TGTGCCAGCAGCCCCCCACTAGCGGGGGGTCTTGGCACCGGGGAGCTGTTTTTT. Translation gives CASSPPLAGGLGTGELFF.

This clonotype was observed many times. This rearrangement joins TRBV6-5 to TRBJ2-1, with 12 bases fitting TRBD2. Unmatched junction bases numbered 9, after V lost 0 bases and J lost 0 bases. The CDR3 is 20 residues long. Per germline, CDR1 MNHEY and CDR2 SVGAGI. The CDR3 bases are TGTGCCAGCAGTTACTCGCTCTTACTAGCGGGGGGAAGCTCCTACAATGAGCAGTTCTTC. This encodes CASSYSLLLAGGSSYNEQFF.

This clonotype was observed a single time. CDR3 protein: CSARDVLTQETQYF. Here the CDR3 DNA reads TGCAGTGCTAGAGATGTACTAACCCAAGAGACCCAGTACTTC. The V and J genes are TRBV20-1 and TRBJ2-5; D remains ambiguous. Germline CDR1 is DFQATT and CDR2 is SNEGSKA (reference sequence). This CDR3 spans 14 amino acids. V was cut by 0 bases and J by 1 base, with 9 bases left in between.

There are many counts of this clonotype. The CDR3 DNA reads TGTGCCAGCCGGCTAGCGGGGACCATGACATTCACAGATACGCAGTATTTT. This encodes CASRLAGTMTFTDTQYF. This rearrangement joins TRBV6-1 to TRBJ2-3; 9 bases map to TRBD2. J was trimmed by 2 bases and V by 8 bases; bases with no gene match: 14. The CDR3 has 17 amino acids. Germline V CDR1 and CDR2: MNHNS, SASEGT.

This clonotype was detected ten times or more. The chain combines TRBV20-1 with TRBJ2-3, with TRBD2 matching over 10 bases. Germline V gene sequence: CDR1 DFQATT, CDR2 SNEGSKA (reference sequence). The CDR3 sequence is 16 residues long. Trimming removed 5 bases from V and 0 bases from J; junction bases left unmatched: 8. This CDR3 is CSASGLAELSTDTQYF. DNA for the CDR3: TGCAGTGCTTCAGGACTAGCGGAACTTAGCACAGATACGCAGTATTTT.

This clonotype was detected many times. The chain combines TRBV6-5 with TRBJ1-2; 7 bases are a match to TRBD1. After removal of 8 bases from V and 3 bases from J, the junction contained 12 bases not matched to a gene. Germline V gene data show CDR1 as MNHEY and CDR2 as SVGAGI. This CDR3 has 15 amino acids. The DNA of the CDR3 is TGTGCCAGCCGGGACAGCCCGGACCACTACTATGGCTACACCTTC. Its translation is CASRDSPDHYYGYTF.

This clonotype was detected a few times. The CDR3 region has the DNA TGTGCCAGCAGCTTAGCGGGGGGGTTCCACAATGAGCAGTTCTTC. Translating gives CASSLAGGFHNEQFF. This sequence joins TRBV7-6 and TRBJ2-1; TRBD2 aligns across 7 bases. The CDR3 has 15 residues. From germline, CDR1 is SGHVS and CDR2 FNYEAQ. V shed 0 bases and J 5 bases; nucleotides not matched to a gene: 4.

This clonotype was counted ten times or more. The CDR3 bases are TGCGCCAGCAGCTCGGGACAGATGGAGGATGGCTACACCTTC. It translates to CASSSGQMEDGYTF. The chain couples TRBV5-1 to TRBJ1-2, with 7 positions matching TRBD1. The length of the CDR3 is 14 residues. After removal of 3 bases from V and 6 bases from J, the junction contained 8 bases not matched to a gene. The germline V gene has CDR1 SGHRS and CDR2 YFSETQ.

The rearrangement links TRBV28 to TRBJ1-1; 8 positions agree with TRBD1. This CDR3 spans 15 amino acids. V was pared by 4 bases and J by 4 bases, with 8 bases of the junction left unmatched. CDR1 is MDHEN and CDR2 is SYDVKM in the germline V gene. The CDR3: CASSWTGQASTEAFF. For the CDR3, the DNA is TGTGCCAGCAGTTGGACAGGGCAGGCGAGCACTGAAGCTTTCTTT.

This clonotype was detected ten times or more. The gene calls are TRBV5-1 and TRBJ2-5; the match to TRBD2 covers 7 bases. The CDR3 loop spans 15 amino acids. Germline V gives CDR1 SGHRS, CDR2 YFSETQ. J gave up 4 bases and V 0 bases, and 6 bases lay outside the gene matches. Here the CDR3 reads CASSLGLAGGETQYF. Written as DNA, the CDR3 is TGCGCCAGCAGCTTGGGACTAGCTGGGGGAGAGACCCAGTACTTC.

This clonotype showed up many times. The CDR3 loop is CASSLRANNQPQHF. As DNA, the CDR3 is TGTGCCAGCAGCTTAAGGGCCAACAATCAGCCCCAGCATTTT. V gene TRBV12-3 or TRBV12-4 combines with J gene TRBJ1-5; D unresolved. Between the trimmed V and J ends, which lost 6 bases and 3 bases, there was a span of 12 bases. The CDR3 contains 14 residues.

This clonotype showed up many times. V is TRBV7-2 and J is TRBJ1-5, with D unclear. Germline V gives CDR1 SGHTA, CDR2 FQGNSA. The length of the CDR3 is 14 residues. Trimming cost V 5 bases and J 6 bases, with 14 bases left between them. The CDR3 nucleotides are TGTGCCAGCAGCCCGACGATGGGTTCTCAGCCCCAGCATTTT. It is translated as CASSPTMGSQPQHF.

This clonotype was picked up many times. The J gene is TRBJ1-3, the V gene TRBV3-1; D possibly corresponds to TRBD1 (5 bases). Germline V lookup: CDR1 LGHDT, CDR2 YNNKEL (reference sequence). The CDR3 contains 16 residues. V was clipped by 3 bases and J by 0 bases, with 12 bases between them. CDR3 bases: TGTGCCAGCAGCCAGTGGGGGAGAGACTCTGGAAACACCATATATTTT. It specifies CASSQWGRDSGNTIYF. The variable domain in full, with the rest retrieved from reference TRBV3-1 and TRBJ1-3, is DTAVSQTPKYLVTQMGNDKSIKCEQNLGHDTMYWYKQDSKKFLKIMFSYNNKELIINETVPNRFSPKSPDKAHLNLHINSLELGDSAVYFCASSQWGRDSGNTIYFGEGSWLTVV.

This clonotype was seen at least ten times. This chain joins TRBV29-1 and TRBJ2-7, with D perhaps matching TRBD1 or TRBD2 (6 bases each). V dropped 8 bases and J dropped 4 bases, with 15 bases sitting between them. Per the germline V gene, CDR1 is SQVTM and CDR2 is ANQGSEA. CDR3 length: 12 residues. The CDR3 spells CSLMRGDYEQYF. The CDR3 bases are TGCAGCCTCATGAGGGGGGATTACGAGCAGTACTTC.

This clonotype was seen repeatedly, ten times or more. The chain carries TRBV6-2 or TRBV6-3 and TRBJ1-5, with D perhaps TRBD1 (6 bases). V was shortened by 6 bases and J by 8 bases, with 17 bases between the two germline ends. Germline lookup yields CDR1 MNHEY and CDR2 SVGEGT. This CDR3 is 14 amino acids long. The CDR3: CASSHRTALEPQHF. In DNA, the CDR3 is TGTGCCAGCAGCCACCGGACAGCCTTGGAGCCCCAGCATTTT.

This clonotype occurred many times. The chain combines TRBV6-2 or TRBV6-3 with TRBJ1-1; 8 bases agree with TRBD1. The germline gives CDR1 MNHEY, CDR2 SVGEGT. This CDR3 region has 15 residues. The V gene end was trimmed by 7 bases and the J gene end by 4 bases; junction bases not matched to a gene: 11. As DNA, the CDR3 is TGTGCCAGCAACGAGGGCAGGGGGCTTTTCACTGAAGCTTTCTTT. Its translation: CASNEGRGLFTEAFF.

This clonotype was recorded at least ten times. The chain uses TRBV5-1 and TRBJ2-3; unclear D gene. Trimming removed 0 bases at V and 2 bases at J, with 4 bases between. Germline V CDR1 and CDR2: SGHRS, YFSETQ. CDR3 size: 13 residues. The CDR3 loop reads CASSLGATDTQYF. The CDR3 DNA reads as TGCGCCAGCAGCTTGGGGGCCACAGATACGCAGTATTTT.

The sample holds many counts of this clonotype. The CDR3 here is CASSGGGSSYNEQFF. The CDR3 DNA reads as TGTGCCAGTAGTGGGGGTGGCAGCTCCTACAATGAGCAGTTCTTC. The chain uses TRBV19 and TRBJ2-1; D may be TRBD1 or TRBD2 (5 bases each). The CDR3 totals 15 residues. Germline V lookup: CDR1 LNHDA, CDR2 SQIVND (reference sequence). V lost 5 bases and J 0 bases, leaving 11 bases between the germline ends.

This clonotype was observed many times. The chain combines TRBV10-2 with TRBJ1-1; TRBD1 matches 8 bases. The V segment lost 3 bases and the J segment 4 bases; nucleotides outside the gene matches: 10. CDR1 WSHSY and CDR2 SAAADI come from the germline V gene. This CDR3 is built from 16 residues. DNA for the CDR3: TGCGCCAGCAGTGACCGCGACAGGGGTGCGGGCACTGAAGCTTTCTTT. Translation: CASSDRDRGAGTEAFF.